This T cell receptor (beta chain) was recorded in a study of control samples from healthy donors and cancer patients. CDR1 KGHSH and CDR2 LQKENI come from the germline V gene. Losses at the gene ends were 3 bases for V and 8 bases for J; bases not matched to a gene: 5. The CDR3 covers 14 residues. Only in-frame clones appear in the TCRdb table, and some are missing; sequencing was by immunoSEQ multiplex PCR. The sample contains 100,000 to 150,000 clones, just under 95% of which appear only once. The V gene is TRBV18, the J gene TRBJ1-2, with TRBD1 identical over 11 bases. This receptor was obtained from a man between 18 and 29 years old in good health. Sequenced input: blood. CDR3 coding DNA: TGTGCCAGCTCACCGGGGACAGGGGGAAAGGGCTACACCTTC. Protein product: CASSPGTGGKGYTF.